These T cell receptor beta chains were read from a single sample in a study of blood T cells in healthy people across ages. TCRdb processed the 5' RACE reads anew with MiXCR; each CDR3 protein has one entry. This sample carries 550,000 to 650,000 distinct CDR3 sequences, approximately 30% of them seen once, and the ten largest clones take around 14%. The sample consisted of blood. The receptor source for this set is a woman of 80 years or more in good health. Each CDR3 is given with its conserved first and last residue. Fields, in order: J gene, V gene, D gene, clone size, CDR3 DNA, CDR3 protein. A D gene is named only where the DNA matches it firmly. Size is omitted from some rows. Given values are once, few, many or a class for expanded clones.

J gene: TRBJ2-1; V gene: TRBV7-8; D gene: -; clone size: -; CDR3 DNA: TGTGCCAGCAGCCCCGGCGGGGGCAGTTATGAGACCCAGTTCTTT; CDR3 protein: CASSPGGGSYETQFF
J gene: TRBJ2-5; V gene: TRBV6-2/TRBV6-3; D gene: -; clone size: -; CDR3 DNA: TGTGCCAGCAGCTCCTGGACCACTCCTCGCCCCAATGAGCAGTACTTC; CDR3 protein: CASSSWTTPRPNEQYF
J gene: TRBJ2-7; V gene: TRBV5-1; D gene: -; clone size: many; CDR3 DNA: TGCGCCAGCAGCCCGGACGCGCACAACTACGAGCAGTACTTC; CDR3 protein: CASSPDAHNYEQYF
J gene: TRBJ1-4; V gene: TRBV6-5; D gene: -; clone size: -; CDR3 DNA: TGTGCCAGCAGTTTTACCAGGCTTAGTGAAAAACTGTTTTTT; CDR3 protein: CASSFTRLSEKLFF
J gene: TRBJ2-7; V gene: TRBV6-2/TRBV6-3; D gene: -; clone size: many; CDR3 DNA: TGTGCCAGCAGAAAGAGCTCCTACGAGCAGTACTTC; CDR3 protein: CASRKSSYEQYF
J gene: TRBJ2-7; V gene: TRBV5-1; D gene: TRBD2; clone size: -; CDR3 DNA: TGCGCCAGCAGTTTAAAGGGGGCTAGCGGGGGCTCCTACGAGCAGTACTTC; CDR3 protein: CASSLKGASGGSYEQYF
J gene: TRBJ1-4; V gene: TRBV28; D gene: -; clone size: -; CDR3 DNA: TGTGCCAGCATCCCGGGGGGTTCTCGGGAAAAACGGTTTTTT; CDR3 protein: CASIPGGSREKRFF
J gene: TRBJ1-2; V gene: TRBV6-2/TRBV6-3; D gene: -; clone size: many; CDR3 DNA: TGTGCCAGCAGTTACCTGGGGATAGGATATGGCTACACCTTC; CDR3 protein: CASSYLGIGYGYTF
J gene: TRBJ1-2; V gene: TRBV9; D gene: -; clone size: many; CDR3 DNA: TGTGCCAGCAGCGTAGATCCAGACCTCTATGGCTACACCTTC; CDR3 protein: CASSVDPDLYGYTF
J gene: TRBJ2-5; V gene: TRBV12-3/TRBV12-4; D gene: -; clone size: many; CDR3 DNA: TGTGCCAGCAGCCCCGAAACGGCAGGTAGAGAGACCCAGTACTTC; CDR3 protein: CASSPETAGRETQYF
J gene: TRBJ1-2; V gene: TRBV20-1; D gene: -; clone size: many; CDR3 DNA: TGCAGTGCTAGTGAAACGAGTAACTATGGCTACACCTTC; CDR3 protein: CSASETSNYGYTF
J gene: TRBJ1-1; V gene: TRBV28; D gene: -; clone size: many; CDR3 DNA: TGTGCCAGCCGGGGGCACCCCCTCGACACTGAAGCTTTCTTT; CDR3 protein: CASRGHPLDTEAFF
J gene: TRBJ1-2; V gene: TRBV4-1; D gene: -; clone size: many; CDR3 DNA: TGCGCCAGCAGCCAAGATGTAGAGGGAACTAACTATGGCTACACCTTC; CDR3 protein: CASSQDVEGTNYGYTF
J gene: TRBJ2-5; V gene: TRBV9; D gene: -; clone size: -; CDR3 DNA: TGTGCCGGCAGCGTGGATCTAGATCCCGATGAGCAGTACTTC; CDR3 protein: CAGSVDLDPDEQYF
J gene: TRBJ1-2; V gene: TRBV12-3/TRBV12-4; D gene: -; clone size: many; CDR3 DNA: TGTGCCAGCAGCCGAGGCCACAACTATGGCTACACCTTC; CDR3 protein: CASSRGHNYGYTF
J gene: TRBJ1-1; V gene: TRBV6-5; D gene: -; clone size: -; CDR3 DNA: TGTGCCAGCAGTGACGGGGGGCTGGCGGACACTGAAGCTTTCTTT; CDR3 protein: CASSDGGLADTEAFF
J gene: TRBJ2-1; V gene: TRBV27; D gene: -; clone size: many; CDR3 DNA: TGTGCCAGCAGTTTGGAACAGGGTCTCGATGAGCAGTTCTTC; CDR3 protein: CASSLEQGLDEQFF
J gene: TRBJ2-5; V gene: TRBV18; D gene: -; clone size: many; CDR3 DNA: TGTGCCAGCTCAACGCTAGGGACGGAACAAGAGACCCAGTACTTC; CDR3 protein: CASSTLGTEQETQYF
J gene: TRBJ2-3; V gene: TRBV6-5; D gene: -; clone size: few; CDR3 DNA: TGTGCCGGCAGTTACAAGGGGGGCACAGATACGCAGTATTTT; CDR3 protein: CAGSYKGGTDTQYF
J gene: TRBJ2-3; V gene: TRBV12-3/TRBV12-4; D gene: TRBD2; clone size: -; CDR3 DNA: TGTGCCAGCAGTCCAACTAGCGGGGGCAGCACAGATACGCAGTATTTT; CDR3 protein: CASSPTSGGSTDTQYF
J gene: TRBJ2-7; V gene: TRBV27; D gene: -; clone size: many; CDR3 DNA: TGTGCCAGCAGTTCGACCGTCGGACGGTACTACGAGCAGTACTTC; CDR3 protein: CASSSTVGRYYEQYF
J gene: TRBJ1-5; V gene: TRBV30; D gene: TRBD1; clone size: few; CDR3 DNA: TGTGCCTGGAGTAGTGGACAGGGCGATCAGCCCCAGCATTTT; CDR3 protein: CAWSSGQGDQPQHF
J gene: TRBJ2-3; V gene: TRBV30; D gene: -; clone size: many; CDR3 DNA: TGTGCCTGGAGTGTAGCTGGAGACACAGATACGCAGTATTTT; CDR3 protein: CAWSVAGDTDTQYF
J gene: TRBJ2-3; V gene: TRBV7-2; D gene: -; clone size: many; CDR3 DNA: TGTGCCAGCAGCCCTGGACAGTTAGTCATCACAGATACGCAGTATTTT; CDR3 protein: CASSPGQLVITDTQYF
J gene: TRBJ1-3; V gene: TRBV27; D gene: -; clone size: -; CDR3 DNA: TGTGCCAGCAGTCCCCAGTTCCGGGGGGCTGGAAACACCATATATTTT; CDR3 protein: CASSPQFRGAGNTIYF
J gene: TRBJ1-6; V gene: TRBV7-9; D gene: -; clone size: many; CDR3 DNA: TGTGCCAGCAGCTTTGGGGGGCTGAATTCACCCCTCCACTTT; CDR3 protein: CASSFGGLNSPLHF
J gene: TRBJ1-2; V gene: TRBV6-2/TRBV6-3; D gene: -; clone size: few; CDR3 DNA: TGTGCCAGCAGTTACGACGCTTCCTATGGCTACACCTTC; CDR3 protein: CASSYDASYGYTF
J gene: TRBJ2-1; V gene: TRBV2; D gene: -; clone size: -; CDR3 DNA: TGTGCCAGCAGTGGGGATCCCTACAATGAGCAGTTCTTC; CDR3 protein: CASSGDPYNEQFF
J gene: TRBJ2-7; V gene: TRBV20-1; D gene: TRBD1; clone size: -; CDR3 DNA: TGCAGTGCTAGGTGGGGACAGGGGGCATTTTATCACAATGAGCAGTACTTC; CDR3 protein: CSARWGQGAFYHNEQYF
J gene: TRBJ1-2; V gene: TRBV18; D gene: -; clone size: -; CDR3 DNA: TGTGCCAGCTCACCGGGGGGTGATGATGTCTATGGCCACACCTTC; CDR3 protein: CASSPGGDDVYGHTF
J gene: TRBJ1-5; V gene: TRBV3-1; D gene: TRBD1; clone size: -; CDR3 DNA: TGTGCCAGCAGCCAATGGGCGGGACAGGAGGGGAATCAGCCCCAGCATTTT; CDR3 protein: CASSQWAGQEGNQPQHF
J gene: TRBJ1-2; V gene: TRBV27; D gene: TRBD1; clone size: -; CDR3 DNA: TGTGCCAGCATCTTGGGACAGGCCCTGCCGGATGGCTACACCTTC; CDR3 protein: CASILGQALPDGYTF
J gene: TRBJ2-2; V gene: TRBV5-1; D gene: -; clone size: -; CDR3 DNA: TGCGCCAGCAGCTTGGACTCTCGGCCTGTGGGGGAGCTGTTTTTT; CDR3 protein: CASSLDSRPVGELFF
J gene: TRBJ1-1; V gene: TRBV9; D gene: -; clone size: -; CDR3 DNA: TGTGCCAGCAGCCTGACAGCGGAGAACACTGAAGCTTTCTTT; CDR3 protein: CASSLTAENTEAFF
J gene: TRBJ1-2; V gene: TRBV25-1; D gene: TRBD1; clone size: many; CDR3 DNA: TGTGCCAGCAGTGAATTGGGCGAGAATTGGGACAGGGAGAGCTATGGCTACACCTTC; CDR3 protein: CASSELGENWDRESYGYTF
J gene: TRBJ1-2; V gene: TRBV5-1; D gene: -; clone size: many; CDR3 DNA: TGCGCCAGCAGCACCGCGGACAGTTATGGCTACACCTTC; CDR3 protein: CASSTADSYGYTF
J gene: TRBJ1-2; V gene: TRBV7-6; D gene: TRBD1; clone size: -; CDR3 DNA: TGTGCCAGCAGCTTTGGACAGGGCTTCTACACCTTC; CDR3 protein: CASSFGQGFYTF
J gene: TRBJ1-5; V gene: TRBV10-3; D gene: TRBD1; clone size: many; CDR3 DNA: TGTGCCATCAGTACAGGGGGCGAACAGCCCCAGCATTTT; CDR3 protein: CAISTGGEQPQHF
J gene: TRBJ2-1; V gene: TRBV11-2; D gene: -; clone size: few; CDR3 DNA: TGTGCCAGCAGCTTAGGGAGGCGGTACAATGAGCAGTTCTTC; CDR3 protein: CASSLGRRYNEQFF
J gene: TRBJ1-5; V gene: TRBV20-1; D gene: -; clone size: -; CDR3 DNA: TGCAGTGCTAGAGATCTCGACGGGGGGCAGGGGAGCAATCAGCCCCAGCATTTT; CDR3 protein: CSARDLDGGQGSNQPQHF
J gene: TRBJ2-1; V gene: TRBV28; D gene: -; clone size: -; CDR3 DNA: TGTGCCAGCAGTTTACGGCTGTTTGGCGAGCAGTTCTTC; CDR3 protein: CASSLRLFGEQFF
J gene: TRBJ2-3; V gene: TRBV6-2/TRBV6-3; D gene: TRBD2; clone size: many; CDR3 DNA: TGTGCCAGCAGCAACGGACTAGCGGGGCCCACAGATACGCAGTATTTT; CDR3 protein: CASSNGLAGPTDTQYF